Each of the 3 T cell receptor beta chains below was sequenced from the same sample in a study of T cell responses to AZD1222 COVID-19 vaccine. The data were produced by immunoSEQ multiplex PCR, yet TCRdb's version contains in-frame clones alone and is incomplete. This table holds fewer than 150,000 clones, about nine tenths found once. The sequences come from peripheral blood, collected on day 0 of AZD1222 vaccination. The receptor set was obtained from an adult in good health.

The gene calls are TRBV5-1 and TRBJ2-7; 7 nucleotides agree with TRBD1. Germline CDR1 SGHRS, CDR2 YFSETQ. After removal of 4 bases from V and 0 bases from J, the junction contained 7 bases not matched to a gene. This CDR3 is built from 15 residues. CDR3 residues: CASSVGTASSYEQYF. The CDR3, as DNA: TGCGCCAGCAGCGTCGGGACAGCCTCCTCCTACGAGCAGTACTTC. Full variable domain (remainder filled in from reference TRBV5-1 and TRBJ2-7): KAGVTQTPRYLIKTRGQQVTLSCSPISGHRSVSWYQQTPGQGLQFLFEYFSETQRNKGNFPGRFSGRQFSNSRSEMNVSTLELGDSALYLCASSVGTASSYEQYFGPGTRLTVT.

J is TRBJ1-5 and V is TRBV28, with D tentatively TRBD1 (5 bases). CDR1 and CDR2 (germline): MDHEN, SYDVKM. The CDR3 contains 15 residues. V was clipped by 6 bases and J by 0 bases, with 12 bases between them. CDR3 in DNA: TGTGCCAGCAGATCTCAGGGTTATAGCAATCAGCCCCAGCATTTT. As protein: CASRSQGYSNQPQHF.

The CDR3 loop reads CASSQETGNSNQPQHF. CDR3 DNA: TGTGCCAGCAGTCAGGAGACAGGTAATAGCAATCAGCCCCAGCATTTT. The chain joins TRBV6-2 or TRBV6-3 to TRBJ1-5; D is perhaps TRBD1 (6 bases). The V gene lost 5 bases and the J gene lost 0 bases, with 14 bases spanning the gap. This CDR3 has 16 residues. Looked up from germline, CDR1 is MNHEY and CDR2 is SVGEGT.